The 16 T cell receptor beta chains below come from one sample, sequenced in a study of OX40 agonist ivuxolimab in advanced cancers. This table comes from immunoSEQ multiplex PCR, and its TCRdb copy is limited to in-frame clones, with some not included. The sample lists tens of thousands of clones, 70% to 90% occurring once. Sequencing used CD4+ or CD8+ T cells sorted from blood, obtained in a trial of the OX40 agonist ivuxolimab. These receptor sequences come from an adult with an advanced solid tumor such as melanoma, head and neck, liver or kidney cancer.

This chain links TRBV5-6 with TRBJ2-3; D remains ambiguous. V was cut by 0 bases and J by 1 base, with 12 bases left in between. The CDR3 is 16 amino acids. Germline lookup yields CDR1 SGHDT and CDR2 YYEEEE. The CDR3 DNA follows: TGTGCCAGCAGCTTGGCCCTAGTAATGGGCACAGATACGCAGTATTTT. It translates to CASSLALVMGTDTQYF.

This clone was detected a few times. Within the sample, other DNA sequences also encode this same CDR3. The chain couples TRBV10-1 to TRBJ2-7; TRBD1 might be the D (5 bases). Germline V CDR1 and CDR2: WNHNN, SYGVQD (reference sequence). V was pared by 0 bases and J by 0 bases, with 6 bases between. CDR3 size: 14 residues. The CDR3 region has the DNA TGCGCCAGCAGTGAGTCGACAGCCTCCTACGAGCAGTACTTC. Its translation is CASSESTASYEQYF.

This clone appeared a single time. This sequence joins TRBV10-3 and TRBJ2-1; D not certain. The germline V gene has CDR1 ENHRY and CDR2 SYGVKD. CDR3 length: 15 amino acids. V lost 1 base to trimming and J lost 2 bases, with 9 bases between them. In nucleotides, the CDR3 is TGTGCCATCAGTGAGTGGGGAAGCGCCTACAATGAGCAGTTCTTC. This codes for CAISEWGSAYNEQFF.

CDR3 sequence: CASSLRGQGVDTEAFF. The CDR3 DNA sequence: TGTGCCAGCAGTTTAAGAGGCCAGGGGGTCGACACTGAAGCTTTCTTT. The rearrangement links TRBV28 to TRBJ1-1, with 7 bases aligning to TRBD1. The CDR3 loop spans 16 amino acids. Germline values: CDR1 MDHEN, CDR2 SYDVKM. Trimming removed 2 bases from V and 3 bases from J; junction bases left unmatched: 9.

The chain is built from TRBV7-9 and TRBJ1-6; TRBD1 matches at 7 bases. The J segment lost 10 bases and the V segment lost 2 bases, leaving 5 bases of the junction unmatched. The CDR3 is 14 amino acids. Germline lookup yields CDR1 SEHNR and CDR2 FQNEAQ (reference sequence). The CDR3 DNA reads TGTGCCAGCAGCTTATCACAGGGGTGGTCACCCCTCCACTTT. Encoded protein: CASSLSQGWSPLHF. Complete variable domain (other parts from reference TRBV7-9 and TRBJ1-6): DTGVSQNPRHKITKRGQNVTFRCDPISEHNRLYWYRQTLGQGPEFLTYFQNEAQLEKSRLLSDRFSAERPKGSFSTLEIQRTEQGDSAMYLCASSLSQGWSPLHFGNGTRLTVT.

The rearrangement joins TRBV29-1 to TRBJ1-2; D might be TRBD1 (5 bases). In germline, CDR1 is SQVTM, CDR2 ANQGSEA. Trimming took off 3 bases at V and 0 bases at J, with 14 bases between the two ends. The CDR3 runs to 15 residues. The CDR3 spells CSVDPQGLANYGYTF. As DNA, the CDR3 is TGCAGCGTTGATCCCCAGGGCCTAGCTAACTATGGCTACACCTTC.

The chain is built from TRBV27 and TRBJ1-1; D not certain. Between the trimmed V and J ends, which lost 3 bases and 1 base, there was a span of 6 bases. The germline CDR1 and CDR2 sequences are MNHEY and SMNVEV (reference sequence). This CDR3 contains 13 residues. CDR3: CASSLWGNTEAFF. CDR3 nucleotide sequence: TGTGCCAGCAGTTTGTGGGGGAACACTGAAGCTTTCTTT.

This sequence joins TRBV28 and TRBJ2-1; 10 nucleotides align to TRBD2. The CDR3 runs to 16 residues. Germline lookup yields CDR1 MDHEN and CDR2 SYDVKM. The ends lost 4 bases at V and 0 bases at J; junction bases unmatched: 3. The CDR3 bases are TGTGCCAGCAGTTCGTCTAGCGGGAGCTCCTACAATGAGCAGTTCTTC. Translation: CASSSSSGSSYNEQFF.

This clone came up a few times. The rearrangement joins TRBV5-4 to TRBJ2-4; D gene unclear. Germline lookup yields CDR1 SGHNT and CDR2 YYREEE (reference sequence). This CDR3 has 13 amino acids. The germline V and J ends were trimmed by 0 bases and 9 bases, with 10 bases remaining between them. CDR3 in amino acids: CASSLGDRSIQYF. DNA for the CDR3: TGTGCCAGCAGCTTGGGGGATCGGAGCATTCAGTACTTC.

The V call is TRBV5-1, the J call TRBJ1-1; D gene uncertain. V was trimmed by 0 bases and J by 1 base, leaving 1 base between them. The CDR3 has 12 amino acids. The germline gives CDR1 SGHRS, CDR2 YFSETQ. Here the CDR3 reads CASSLANTEAFF. DNA of the CDR3: TGCGCCAGCAGCTTGGCGAACACTGAAGCTTTCTTT.

The chain has TRBV11-3 and TRBJ2-1, with no clear D. The CDR3 length is 12 residues. Germline CDR1 is SGHNT and CDR2 is YENEEA. V was trimmed by 1 base and J by 8 bases, leaving 6 bases between them. Here the CDR3 reads CASSLGRDEQFF. The CDR3 coding sequence is TGTGCCAGCAGCTTAGGTAGAGATGAGCAGTTCTTC.

The CDR3 spells CAISERKLAGVETQYF. CDR3 in DNA: TGTGCCATCAGTGAGCGTAAACTAGCGGGAGTAGAGACCCAGTACTTC. J is TRBJ2-5 and V is TRBV10-3, with 11 bases fitting TRBD2. Germline CDR1 is ENHRY and CDR2 is SYGVKD. Trimming at V came to 2 bases and at J to 4 bases, leaving 6 bases not matched to a gene. This CDR3 comprises 16 residues.

V and J are TRBV28 and TRBJ2-7; 7 bases are a match to TRBD1. CDR1 and CDR2 from the germline V gene are MDHEN and SYDVKM. With V trimmed by 8 bases and J by 2 bases, 9 bases remained unmatched. This CDR3 has 14 amino acids. CDR3 region: CASFPQGEPYEQYF. For the CDR3, the DNA is TGTGCCAGCTTCCCGCAGGGGGAACCCTACGAGCAGTACTTC.

The chain employs TRBV7-6 and TRBJ2-2; 13 nucleotides match TRBD2. After removal of 4 bases from V and 3 bases from J, the junction contained 2 bases not matched to a gene. The CDR3 runs 16 residues. Germline CDR1 reads SGHVS; CDR2 reads FNYEAQ. The CDR3, as DNA: TGTGCCAGCAGCTCAGGACTAGCGGGAGACACCGGGGAGCTGTTTTTT. Translating gives CASSSGLAGDTGELFF.

The chain is built from TRBV30 and TRBJ2-1; 8 nucleotides match TRBD2. Germline V gives CDR1 GTSNPN, CDR2 SVGIG (reference sequence). J lost 0 bases, V lost 2 bases, and 3 bases had no gene match. This CDR3 is built from 15 residues. CDR3 protein: CAWSSGLDSYNEQFF. CDR3 DNA: TGTGCCTGGAGTTCGGGACTAGACTCCTACAATGAGCAGTTCTTC.

The J gene is TRBJ2-1, the V gene TRBV5-1; D not certain. This CDR3 spans 13 amino acids. Trimming removed 8 bases at V and 1 base at J, with 10 bases between. CDR1 is SGHRS and CDR2 is YFSETQ in the germline V gene. The CDR3 is CASTPSSYNEQFF. DNA of the CDR3: TGCGCCAGTACTCCTAGTTCCTACAATGAGCAGTTCTTC.